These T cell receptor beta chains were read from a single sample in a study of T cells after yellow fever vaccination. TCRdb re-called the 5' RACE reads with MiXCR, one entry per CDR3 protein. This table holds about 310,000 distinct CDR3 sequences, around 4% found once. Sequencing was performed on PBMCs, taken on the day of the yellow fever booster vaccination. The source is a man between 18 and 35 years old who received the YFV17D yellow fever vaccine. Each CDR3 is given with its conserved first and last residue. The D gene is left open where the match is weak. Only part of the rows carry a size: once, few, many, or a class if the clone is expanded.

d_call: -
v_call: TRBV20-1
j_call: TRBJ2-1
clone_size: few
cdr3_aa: CSARARPPEQFF
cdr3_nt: TGCAGTGCTAGAGCTCGCCCCCCTGAGCAGTTCTTC

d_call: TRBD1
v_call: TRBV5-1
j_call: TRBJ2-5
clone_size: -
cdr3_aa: CASSTTGVGETQYF
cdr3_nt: TGCGCCAGCAGCACGACAGGGGTCGGGGAGACCCAGTACTTC

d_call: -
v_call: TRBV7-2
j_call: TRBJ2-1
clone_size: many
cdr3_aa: CASTLAAYNEQFF
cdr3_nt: TGTGCCAGCACCCTGGCAGCGTACAATGAGCAGTTCTTC

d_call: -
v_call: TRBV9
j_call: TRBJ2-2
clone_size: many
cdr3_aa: CASSVVGTGELFF
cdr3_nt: TGTGCCAGCAGCGTAGTTGGCACCGGGGAGCTGTTTTTT

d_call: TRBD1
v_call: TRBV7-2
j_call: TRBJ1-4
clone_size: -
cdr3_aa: CASRETGVGEKLFF
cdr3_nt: TGTGCCAGCAGGGAGACAGGGGTGGGTGAAAAACTGTTTTTT

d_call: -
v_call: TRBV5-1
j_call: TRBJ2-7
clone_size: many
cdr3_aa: CASSLELRGEWYF
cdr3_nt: TGCGCCAGCAGCTTGGAACTTAGGGGAGAGTGGTACTTC

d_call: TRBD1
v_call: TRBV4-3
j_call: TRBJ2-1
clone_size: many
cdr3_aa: CASSQSGQNNEQFF
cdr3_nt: TGCGCCAGCAGCCAGTCGGGACAGAACAATGAGCAGTTCTTC

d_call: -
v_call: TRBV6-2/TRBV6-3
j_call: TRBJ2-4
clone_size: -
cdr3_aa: CASSYLLAINIQYF
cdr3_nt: TGTGCCAGCAGTTACCTGCTAGCCATAAACATTCAGTACTTC

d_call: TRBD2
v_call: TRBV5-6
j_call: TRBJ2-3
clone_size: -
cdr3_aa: CATKKLAGDATDTQYF
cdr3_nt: TGTGCCACAAAAAAACTAGCGGGAGATGCAACAGATACGCAGTATTTT

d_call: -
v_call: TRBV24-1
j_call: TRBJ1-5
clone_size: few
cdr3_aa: CATSGIRGWPQHF
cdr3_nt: TGTGCCACCAGTGGAATCAGGGGTTGGCCCCAGCATTTT

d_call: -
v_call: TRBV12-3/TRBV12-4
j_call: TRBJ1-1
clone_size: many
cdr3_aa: CASSLFSGGQGAAFF
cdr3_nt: TGTGCCAGCAGTTTATTTTCGGGGGGTCAAGGGGCGGCTTTCTTT

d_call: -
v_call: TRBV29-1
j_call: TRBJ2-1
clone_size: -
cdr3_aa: CSVEDWLASGNEQFF
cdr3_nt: TGCAGCGTTGAAGATTGGTTAGCTTCGGGAAATGAGCAGTTCTTC

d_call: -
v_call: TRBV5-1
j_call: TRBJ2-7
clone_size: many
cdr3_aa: CASSPEGDEQYF
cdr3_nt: TGCGCCAGCAGTCCAGAGGGGGACGAGCAGTACTTC

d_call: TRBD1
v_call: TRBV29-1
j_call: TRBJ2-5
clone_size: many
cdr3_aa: CSVSTRQGGETQYF
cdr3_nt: TGCAGCGTCTCTACACGACAGGGCGGGGAGACCCAGTACTTC

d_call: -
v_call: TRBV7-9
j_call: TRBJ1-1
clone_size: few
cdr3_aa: CASSLTRVEAFF
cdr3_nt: TGTGCCAGCAGCCTAACGCGAGTCGAAGCTTTCTTT

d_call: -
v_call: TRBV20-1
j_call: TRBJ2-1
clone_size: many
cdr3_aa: CSARVDRRVGDEQFF
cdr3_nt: TGCAGTGCTAGAGTTGACCGCAGGGTCGGAGATGAGCAGTTCTTC

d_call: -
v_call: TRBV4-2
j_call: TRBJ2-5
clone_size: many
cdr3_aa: CASSQGEQGETQYF
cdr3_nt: TGTGCCAGCAGCCAAGGGGAACAGGGAGAGACCCAGTACTTC

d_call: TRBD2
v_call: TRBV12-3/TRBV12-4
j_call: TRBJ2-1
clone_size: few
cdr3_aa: CASTSGRGGYNEQFF
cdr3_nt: TGTGCCAGCACCTCCGGGAGGGGGGGTTACAATGAGCAGTTCTTC

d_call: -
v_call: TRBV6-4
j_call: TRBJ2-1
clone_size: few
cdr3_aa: CATSDHYNEQFF
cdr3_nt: TGTGCCACCTCGGACCATTACAATGAGCAGTTCTTC

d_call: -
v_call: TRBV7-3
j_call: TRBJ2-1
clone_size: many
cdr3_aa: CASSPRGGTLNEQFF
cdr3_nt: TGTGCCAGCAGCCCCCGCGGCGGGACCTTGAATGAGCAGTTCTTC

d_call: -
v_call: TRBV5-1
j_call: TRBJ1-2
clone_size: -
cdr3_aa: CASSLTAGNYGYTF
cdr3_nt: TGCGCCAGCAGCTTGACGGCAGGGAACTATGGCTACACCTTC

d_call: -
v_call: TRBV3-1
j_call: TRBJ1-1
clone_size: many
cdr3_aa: CASSQEGGGLAFF
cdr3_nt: TGTGCCAGCAGCCAAGAAGGGGGGGGCTTAGCTTTCTTT

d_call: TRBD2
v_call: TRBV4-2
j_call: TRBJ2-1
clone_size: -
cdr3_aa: CASSLDGTSGEYEQFF
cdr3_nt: TGTGCCAGCAGCCTTGACGGGACTAGCGGGGAATATGAGCAGTTCTTC

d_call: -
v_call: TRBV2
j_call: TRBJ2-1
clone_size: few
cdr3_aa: CASSGLGGEQFF
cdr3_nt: TGTGCCAGCAGTGGACTCGGGGGTGAGCAGTTCTTC

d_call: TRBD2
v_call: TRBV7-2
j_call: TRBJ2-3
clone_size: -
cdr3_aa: CASSWDYTDTQYF
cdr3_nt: TGTGCCAGCAGCTGGGACTACACAGATACGCAGTATTTT

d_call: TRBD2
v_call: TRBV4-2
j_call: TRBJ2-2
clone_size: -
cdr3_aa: CASSPTAGGSSTGELFF
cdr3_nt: TGTGCCAGCAGCCCCACAGCGGGGGGGAGCAGCACCGGGGAGCTGTTTTTT

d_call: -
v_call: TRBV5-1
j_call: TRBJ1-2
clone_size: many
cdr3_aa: CASSIDSNYGYTF
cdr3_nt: TGCGCCAGCAGCATCGACAGTAACTATGGCTACACCTTC

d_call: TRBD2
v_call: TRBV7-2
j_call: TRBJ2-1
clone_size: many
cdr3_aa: CASSVLAGAHNEQFF
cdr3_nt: TGTGCCAGCAGTGTACTAGCGGGGGCCCACAATGAGCAGTTCTTC

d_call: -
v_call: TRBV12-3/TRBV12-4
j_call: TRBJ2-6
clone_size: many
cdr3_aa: CASSGPSSGANVLTF
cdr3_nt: TGTGCCAGCAGTGGCCCCTCCTCTGGGGCCAACGTCCTGACTTTC

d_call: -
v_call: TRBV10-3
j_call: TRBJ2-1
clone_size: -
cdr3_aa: CATGPQFSSYNEQFF
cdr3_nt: TGTGCCACCGGGCCGCAGTTTAGCTCCTACAATGAGCAGTTCTTC

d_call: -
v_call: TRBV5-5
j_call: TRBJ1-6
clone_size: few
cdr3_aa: CASSGVPNINSPLHF
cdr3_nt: TGTGCCAGCAGCGGAGTACCCAATATTAATTCACCCCTCCACTTT

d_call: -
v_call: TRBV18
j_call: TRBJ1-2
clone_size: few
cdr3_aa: CASSPYGDYYGYTF
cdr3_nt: TGTGCCAGCTCACCCTACGGGGATTACTATGGCTACACCTTC

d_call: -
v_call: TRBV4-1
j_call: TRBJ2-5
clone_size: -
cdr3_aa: CASSHPTGLQETQYF
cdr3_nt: TGCGCCAGCAGCCACCCGACTGGCCTCCAAGAGACCCAGTACTTC

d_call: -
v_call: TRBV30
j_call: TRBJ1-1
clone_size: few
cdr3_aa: CAWSGLGGEAFF
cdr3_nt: TGTGCCTGGAGTGGTCTTGGAGGTGAAGCTTTCTTT

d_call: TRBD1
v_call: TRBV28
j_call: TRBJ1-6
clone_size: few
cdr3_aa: CASRRGQGITLHF
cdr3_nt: TGTGCCAGCAGACGTGGACAGGGGATCACCCTCCACTTT

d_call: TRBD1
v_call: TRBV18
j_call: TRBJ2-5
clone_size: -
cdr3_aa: CASSPGGDRVETQYF
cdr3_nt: TGTGCCAGCTCACCAGGGGGCGACAGGGTAGAGACCCAGTACTTC

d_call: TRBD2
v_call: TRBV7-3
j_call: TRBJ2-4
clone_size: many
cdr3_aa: CASSSGGTAKNIQYF
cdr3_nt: TGTGCCAGCAGCTCCGGGGGGACAGCCAAAAACATTCAGTACTTC

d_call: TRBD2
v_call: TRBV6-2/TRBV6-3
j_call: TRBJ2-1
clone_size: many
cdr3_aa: CASTHPGLAANEQFF
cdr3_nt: TGTGCCAGCACCCATCCGGGACTAGCGGCAAATGAGCAGTTCTTC

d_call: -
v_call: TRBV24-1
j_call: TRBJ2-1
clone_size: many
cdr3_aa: CATSDLQLGETQFF
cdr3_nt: TGTGCCACCAGTGATTTGCAGCTGGGTGAGACCCAGTTCTTC

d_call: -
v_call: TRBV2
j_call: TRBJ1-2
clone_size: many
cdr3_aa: CASSIIRDKANYGYTF
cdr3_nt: TGTGCCAGCAGTATAATCCGGGACAAAGCTAACTATGGCTACACCTTC

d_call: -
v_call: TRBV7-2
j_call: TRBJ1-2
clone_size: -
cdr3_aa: CASRLQGSRGYTF
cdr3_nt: TGTGCCAGCAGGCTGCAGGGTTCGCGTGGCTACACCTTC

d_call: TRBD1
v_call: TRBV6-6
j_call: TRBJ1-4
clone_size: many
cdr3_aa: CASRTGPNEKLFF
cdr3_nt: TGTGCCAGCAGGACAGGGCCGAATGAAAAACTGTTTTTT

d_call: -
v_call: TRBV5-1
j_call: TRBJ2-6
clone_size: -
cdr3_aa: CASSFFLDSGANVLTF
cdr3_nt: TGCGCCAGCAGCTTTTTTCTAGACTCTGGGGCCAACGTCCTGACTTTC

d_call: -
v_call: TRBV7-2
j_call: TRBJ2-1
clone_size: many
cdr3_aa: CASSEDPRLQTIEQFF
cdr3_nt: TGTGCCAGCAGCGAAGACCCCCGCCTCCAGACCATTGAGCAGTTCTTC

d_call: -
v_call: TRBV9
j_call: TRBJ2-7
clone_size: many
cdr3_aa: CASSTAGTSEQYF
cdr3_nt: TGTGCCAGCAGCACCGCTGGGACGAGTGAGCAGTACTTC

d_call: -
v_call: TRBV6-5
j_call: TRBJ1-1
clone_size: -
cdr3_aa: CASRRTRATEAFF
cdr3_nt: TGTGCCAGCAGGCGAACCAGGGCCACTGAAGCTTTCTTT